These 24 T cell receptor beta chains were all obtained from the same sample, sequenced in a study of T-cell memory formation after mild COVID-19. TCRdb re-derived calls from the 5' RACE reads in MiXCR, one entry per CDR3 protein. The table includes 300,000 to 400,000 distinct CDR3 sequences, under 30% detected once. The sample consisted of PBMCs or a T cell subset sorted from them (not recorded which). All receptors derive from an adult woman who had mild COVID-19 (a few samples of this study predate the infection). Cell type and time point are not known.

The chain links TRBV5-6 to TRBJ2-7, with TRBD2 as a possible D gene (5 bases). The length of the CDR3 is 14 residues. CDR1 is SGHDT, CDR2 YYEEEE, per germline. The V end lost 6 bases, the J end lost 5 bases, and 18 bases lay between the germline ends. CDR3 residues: CASTVTRDIDEQYF. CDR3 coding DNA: TGTGCCAGCACCGTCACGAGGGATATCGACGAGCAGTACTTC.

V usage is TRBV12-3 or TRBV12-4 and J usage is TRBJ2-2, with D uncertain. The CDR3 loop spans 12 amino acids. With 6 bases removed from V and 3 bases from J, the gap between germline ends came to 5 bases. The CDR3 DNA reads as TGTGCCAGCAGCTTTCACACCGGGGAGCTGTTTTTT. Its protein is CASSFHTGELFF.

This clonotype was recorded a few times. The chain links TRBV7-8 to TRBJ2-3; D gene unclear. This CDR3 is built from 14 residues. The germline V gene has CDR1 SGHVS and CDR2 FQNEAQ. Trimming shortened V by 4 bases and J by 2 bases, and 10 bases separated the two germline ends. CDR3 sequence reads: CASSSRVYTDTQYF. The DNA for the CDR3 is TGTGCCAGCAGCTCCCGAGTCTACACAGATACGCAGTATTTT.

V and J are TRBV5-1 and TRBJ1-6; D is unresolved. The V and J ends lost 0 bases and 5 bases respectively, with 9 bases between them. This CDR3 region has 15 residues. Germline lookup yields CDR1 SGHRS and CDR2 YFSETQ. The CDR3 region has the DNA TGCGCCAGCAGCTTGGTGCCGGAGGATAATTCACCCCTCCACTTT. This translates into CASSLVPEDNSPLHF. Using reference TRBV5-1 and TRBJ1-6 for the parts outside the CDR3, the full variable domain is KAGVTQTPRYLIKTRGQQVTLSCSPISGHRSVSWYQQTPGQGLQFLFEYFSETQRNKGNFPGRFSGRQFSNSRSEMNVSTLELGDSALYLCASSLVPEDNSPLHFGNGTRLTVT.

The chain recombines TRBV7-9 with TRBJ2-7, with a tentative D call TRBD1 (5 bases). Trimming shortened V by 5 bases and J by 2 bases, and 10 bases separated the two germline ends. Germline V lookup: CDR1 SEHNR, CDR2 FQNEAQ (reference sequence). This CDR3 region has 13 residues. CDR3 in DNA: TGTGCCAGCAGCGAGGACACACCCTACGAGCAGTACTTC. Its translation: CASSEDTPYEQYF.

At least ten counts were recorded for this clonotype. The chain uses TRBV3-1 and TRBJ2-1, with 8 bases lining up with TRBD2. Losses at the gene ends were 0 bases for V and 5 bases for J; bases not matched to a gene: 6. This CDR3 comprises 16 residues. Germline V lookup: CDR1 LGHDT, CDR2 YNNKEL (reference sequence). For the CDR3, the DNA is TGTGCCAGCAGCCAAGATGGAAAAGCGGGAGACAATGAGCAGTTCTTC. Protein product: CASSQDGKAGDNEQFF.

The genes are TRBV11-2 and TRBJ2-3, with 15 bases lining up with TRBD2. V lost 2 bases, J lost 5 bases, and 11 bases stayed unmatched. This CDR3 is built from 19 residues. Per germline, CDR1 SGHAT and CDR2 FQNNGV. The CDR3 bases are TGTGCCAGCAGCTTAACCCGGACTAGCGGGGGGGCAGGAGGAGATACGCAGTATTTT. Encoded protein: CASSLTRTSGGAGGDTQYF.

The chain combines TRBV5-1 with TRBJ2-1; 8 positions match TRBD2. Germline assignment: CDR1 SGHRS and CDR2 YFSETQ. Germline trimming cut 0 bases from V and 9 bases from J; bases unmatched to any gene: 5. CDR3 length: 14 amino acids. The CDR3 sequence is CASSLVLAGGEQFF. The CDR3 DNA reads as TGCGCCAGCAGCTTGGTGCTGGCGGGAGGTGAGCAGTTCTTC. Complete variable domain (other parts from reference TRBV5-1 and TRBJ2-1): KAGVTQTPRYLIKTRGQQVTLSCSPISGHRSVSWYQQTPGQGLQFLFEYFSETQRNKGNFPGRFSGRQFSNSRSEMNVSTLELGDSALYLCASSLVLAGGEQFFGPGTRLTVL.

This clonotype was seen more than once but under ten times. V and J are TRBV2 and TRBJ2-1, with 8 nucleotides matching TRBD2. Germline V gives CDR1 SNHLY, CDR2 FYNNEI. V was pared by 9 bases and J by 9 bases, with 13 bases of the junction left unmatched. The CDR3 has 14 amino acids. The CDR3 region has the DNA TGTGCCAGTACATGGACTAGCAGTTCGGTTGAGCAGTTCTTC. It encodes CASTWTSSSVEQFF.

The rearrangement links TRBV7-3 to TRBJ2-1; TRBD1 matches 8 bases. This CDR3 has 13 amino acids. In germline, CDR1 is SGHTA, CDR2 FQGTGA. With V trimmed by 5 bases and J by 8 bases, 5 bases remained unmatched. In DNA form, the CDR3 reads TGTGCCAGCAGCCTAGGACAGGGTCATGAGCAGTTCTTC. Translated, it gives CASSLGQGHEQFF. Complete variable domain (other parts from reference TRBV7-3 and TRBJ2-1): GAGVSQTPSNKVTEKGKYVELRCDPISGHTALYWYRQSLGQGPEFLIYFQGTGAADDSGLPNDRFFAVRPEGSVSTLKIQRTERGDSAVYLCASSLGQGHEQFFGPGTRLTVL.

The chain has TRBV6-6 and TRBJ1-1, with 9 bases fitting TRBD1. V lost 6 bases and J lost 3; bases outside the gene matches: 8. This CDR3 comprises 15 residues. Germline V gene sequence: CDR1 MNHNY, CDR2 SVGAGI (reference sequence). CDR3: CASRQTDRGDTEAFF. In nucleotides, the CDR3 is TGTGCCAGCAGACAAACCGACAGGGGGGACACTGAAGCTTTCTTT.

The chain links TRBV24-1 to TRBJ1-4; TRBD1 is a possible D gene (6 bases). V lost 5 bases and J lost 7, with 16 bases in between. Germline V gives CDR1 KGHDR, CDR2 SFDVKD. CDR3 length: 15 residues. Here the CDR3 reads CATSVSQGTGEKLFF. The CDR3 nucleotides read TGTGCCACCAGTGTATCACAGGGAACCGGTGAAAAACTGTTTTTT.

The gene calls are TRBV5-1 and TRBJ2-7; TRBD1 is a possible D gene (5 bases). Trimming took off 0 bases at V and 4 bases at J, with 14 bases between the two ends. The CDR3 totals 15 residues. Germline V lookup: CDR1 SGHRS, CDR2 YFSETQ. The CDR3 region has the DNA TGCGCCAGCAGCTTGGCCCATGACAGCTTTTACGAGCAGTACTTC. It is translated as CASSLAHDSFYEQYF.

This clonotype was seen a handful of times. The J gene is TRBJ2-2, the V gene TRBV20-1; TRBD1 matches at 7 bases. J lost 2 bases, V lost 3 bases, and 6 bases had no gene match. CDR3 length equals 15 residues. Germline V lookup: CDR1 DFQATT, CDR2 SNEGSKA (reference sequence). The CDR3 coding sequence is TGCAGTGCTAGCCGGGGACAGATCAACACCGGGGAGCTGTTTTTT. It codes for CSASRGQINTGELFF.

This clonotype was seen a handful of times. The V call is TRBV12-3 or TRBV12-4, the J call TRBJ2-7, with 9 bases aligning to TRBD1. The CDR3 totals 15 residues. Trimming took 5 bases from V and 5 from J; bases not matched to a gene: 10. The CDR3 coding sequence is TGTGCCAGCAGTCCCGATTCCGGGACAGGGAACGAGCAGTACTTC. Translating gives CASSPDSGTGNEQYF.

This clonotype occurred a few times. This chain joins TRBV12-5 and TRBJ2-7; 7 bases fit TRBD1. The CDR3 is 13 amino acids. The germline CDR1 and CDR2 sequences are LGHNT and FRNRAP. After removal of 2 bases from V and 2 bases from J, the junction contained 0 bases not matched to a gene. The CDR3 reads CASGLTGAYEQYF. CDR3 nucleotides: TGTGCTAGTGGTTTGACAGGGGCCTACGAGCAGTACTTC.

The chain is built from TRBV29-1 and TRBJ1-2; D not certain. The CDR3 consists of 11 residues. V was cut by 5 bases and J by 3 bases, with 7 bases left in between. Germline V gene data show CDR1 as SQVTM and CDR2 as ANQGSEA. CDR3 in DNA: TGCAGCGTTAGGGTTCACTATGGCTACACCTTC. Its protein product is CSVRVHYGYTF.

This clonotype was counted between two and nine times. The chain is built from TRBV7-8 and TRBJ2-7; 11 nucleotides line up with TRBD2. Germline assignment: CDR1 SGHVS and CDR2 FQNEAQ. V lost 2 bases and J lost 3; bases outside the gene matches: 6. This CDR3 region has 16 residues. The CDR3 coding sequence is TGTGCCAGCAGCTTATCCGGGACTAGCGGCTTCTACGAGCAGTACTTC. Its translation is CASSLSGTSGFYEQYF.

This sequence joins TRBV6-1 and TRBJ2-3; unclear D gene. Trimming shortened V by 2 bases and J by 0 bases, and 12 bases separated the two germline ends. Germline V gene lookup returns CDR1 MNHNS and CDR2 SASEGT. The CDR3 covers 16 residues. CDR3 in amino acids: CASSESPLTSTDTQYF. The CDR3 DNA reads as TGTGCCAGCAGTGAAAGCCCTCTTACTAGCACAGATACGCAGTATTTT.

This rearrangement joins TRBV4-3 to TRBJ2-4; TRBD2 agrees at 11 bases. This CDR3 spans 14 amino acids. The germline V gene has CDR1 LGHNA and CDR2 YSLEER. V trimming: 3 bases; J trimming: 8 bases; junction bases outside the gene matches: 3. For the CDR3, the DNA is TGCGCCAGCAGCCATTTAGCGGGGGGGGACATTCAGTACTTC. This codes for CASSHLAGGDIQYF.

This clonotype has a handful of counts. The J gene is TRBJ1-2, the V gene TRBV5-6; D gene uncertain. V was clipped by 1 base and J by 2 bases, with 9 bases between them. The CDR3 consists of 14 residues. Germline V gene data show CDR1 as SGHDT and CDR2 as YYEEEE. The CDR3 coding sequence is TGTGCCAGCAGCTTGAGGAGCCACAACTATGGCTACACCTTC. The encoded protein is CASSLRSHNYGYTF. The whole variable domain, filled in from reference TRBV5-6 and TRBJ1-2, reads DAGVTQSPTHLIKTRGQQVTLRCSPKSGHDTVSWYQQALGQGPQFIFQYYEEEERQRGNFPDRFSGHQFPNYSSELNVNALLLGDSALYLCASSLRSHNYGYTFGSGTRLTVV.

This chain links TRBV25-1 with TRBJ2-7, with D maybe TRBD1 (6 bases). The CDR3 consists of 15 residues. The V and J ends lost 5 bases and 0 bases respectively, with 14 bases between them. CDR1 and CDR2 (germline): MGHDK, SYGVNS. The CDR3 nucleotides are TGTGCCAGCAGTCCAGGGGCGACCCACTCCTACGAGCAGTACTTC. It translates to CASSPGATHSYEQYF.

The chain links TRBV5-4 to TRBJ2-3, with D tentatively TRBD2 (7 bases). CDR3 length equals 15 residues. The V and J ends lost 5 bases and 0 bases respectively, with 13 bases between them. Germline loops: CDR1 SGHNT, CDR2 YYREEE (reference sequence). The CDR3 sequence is CASSSTGGSTDTQYF. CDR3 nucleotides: TGTGCCAGCAGTTCAACGGGGGGCAGCACAGATACGCAGTATTTT.

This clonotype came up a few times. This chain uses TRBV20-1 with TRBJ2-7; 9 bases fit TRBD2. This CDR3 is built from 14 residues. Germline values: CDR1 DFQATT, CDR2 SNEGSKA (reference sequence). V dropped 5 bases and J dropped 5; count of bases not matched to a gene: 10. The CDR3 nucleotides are TGCAGTGCTGGACCAGCGGGAGGTCCCAACGAGCAGTACTTC. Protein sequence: CSAGPAGGPNEQYF.